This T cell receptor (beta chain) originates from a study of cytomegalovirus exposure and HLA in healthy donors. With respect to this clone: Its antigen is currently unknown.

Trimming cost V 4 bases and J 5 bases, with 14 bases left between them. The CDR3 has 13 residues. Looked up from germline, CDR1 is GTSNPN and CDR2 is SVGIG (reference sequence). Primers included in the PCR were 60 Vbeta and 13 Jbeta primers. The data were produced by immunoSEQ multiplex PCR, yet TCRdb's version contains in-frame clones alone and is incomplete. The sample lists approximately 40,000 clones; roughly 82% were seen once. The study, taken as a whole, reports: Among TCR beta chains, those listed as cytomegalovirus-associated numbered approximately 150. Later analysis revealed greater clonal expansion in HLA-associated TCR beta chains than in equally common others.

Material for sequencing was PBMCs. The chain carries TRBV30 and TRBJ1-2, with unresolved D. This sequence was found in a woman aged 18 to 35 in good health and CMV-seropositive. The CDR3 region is CAWNAGQRYGYTF. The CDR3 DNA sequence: TGTGCCTGGAACGCTGGTCAGCGGTATGGCTACACCTTC.